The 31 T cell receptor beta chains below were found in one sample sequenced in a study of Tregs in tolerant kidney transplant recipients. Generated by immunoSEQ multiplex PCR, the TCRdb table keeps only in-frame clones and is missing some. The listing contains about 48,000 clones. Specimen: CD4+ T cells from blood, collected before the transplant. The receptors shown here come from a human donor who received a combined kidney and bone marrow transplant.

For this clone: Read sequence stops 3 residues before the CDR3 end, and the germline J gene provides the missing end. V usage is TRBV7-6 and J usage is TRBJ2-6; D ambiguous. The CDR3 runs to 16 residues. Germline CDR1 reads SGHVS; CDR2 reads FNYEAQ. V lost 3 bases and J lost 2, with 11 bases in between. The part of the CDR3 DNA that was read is TGTGCCAGCAGCTTCGGGTCCTGGGCTGGGGCCAACGTC. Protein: CASSFGSWAGANV. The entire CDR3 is CASSFGSWAGANVLTF.

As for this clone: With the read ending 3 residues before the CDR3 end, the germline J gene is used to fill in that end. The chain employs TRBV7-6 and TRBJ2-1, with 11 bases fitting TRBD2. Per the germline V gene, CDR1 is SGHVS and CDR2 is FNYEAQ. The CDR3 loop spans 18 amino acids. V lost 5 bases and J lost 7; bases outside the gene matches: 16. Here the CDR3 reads CASSHPRETSGRWNEQFF. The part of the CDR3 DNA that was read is TGTGCCAGCAGCCACCCAAGGGAAACTAGCGGGAGATGGAATGAG.

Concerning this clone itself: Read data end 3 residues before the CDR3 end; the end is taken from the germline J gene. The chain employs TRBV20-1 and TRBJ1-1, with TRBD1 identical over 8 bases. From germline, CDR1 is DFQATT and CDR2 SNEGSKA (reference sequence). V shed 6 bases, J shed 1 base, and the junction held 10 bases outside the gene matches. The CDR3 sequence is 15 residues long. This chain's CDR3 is CSARDRLTGNTEAFF. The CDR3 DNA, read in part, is TGCAGTGCGCGGGACAGGTTGACGGGGAACACTGAA.

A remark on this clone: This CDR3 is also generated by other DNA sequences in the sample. The part of the CDR3 DNA that was read is TGTGCCAGTAGTATAGTGGCAGGGTACGAG. Its translation is CASSIVAGYE. The CDR3 reads in full as CASSIVAGYEQYF. This chain joins TRBV19 and TRBJ2-7; D perhaps matches TRBD1 (5 bases). The read ends 3 residues before the CDR3 terminus; that terminus is restored from the germline J gene. The V gene's germline CDR1 is LNHDA and CDR2 SQIVND (reference sequence). Trimming pared 1 base from V and 4 bases from J, leaving 8 bases between. The CDR3 contains 13 residues.

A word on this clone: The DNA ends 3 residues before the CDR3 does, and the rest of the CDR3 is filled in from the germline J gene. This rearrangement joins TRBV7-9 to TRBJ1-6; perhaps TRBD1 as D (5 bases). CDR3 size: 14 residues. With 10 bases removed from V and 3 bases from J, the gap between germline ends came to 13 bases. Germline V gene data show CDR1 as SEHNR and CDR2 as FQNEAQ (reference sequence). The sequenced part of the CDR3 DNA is TGTGCCACCGGAGACAGAAACTATAATTCACCC. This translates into CATGDRNYNSP. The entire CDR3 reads CATGDRNYNSPLHF.

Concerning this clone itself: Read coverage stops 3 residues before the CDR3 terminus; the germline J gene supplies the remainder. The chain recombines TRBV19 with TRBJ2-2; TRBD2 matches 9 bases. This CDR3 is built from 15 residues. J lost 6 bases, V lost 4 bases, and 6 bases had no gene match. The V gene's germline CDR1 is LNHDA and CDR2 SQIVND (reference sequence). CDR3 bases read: TGTGCCAGTAGTAGGGCGGGAGGGCCTCCCGGGGAG. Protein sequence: CASSRAGGPPGE. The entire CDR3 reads CASSRAGGPPGELFF.

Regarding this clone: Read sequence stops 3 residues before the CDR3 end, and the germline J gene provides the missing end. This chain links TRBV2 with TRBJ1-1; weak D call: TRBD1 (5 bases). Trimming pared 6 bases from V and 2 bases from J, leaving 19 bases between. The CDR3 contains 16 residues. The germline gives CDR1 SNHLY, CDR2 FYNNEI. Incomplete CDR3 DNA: TGTGCCAGCAGCGAACTACTGTTTAGGGGTAACACTGAA. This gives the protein CASSELLFRGNTE. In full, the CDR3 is CASSELLFRGNTEAFF.

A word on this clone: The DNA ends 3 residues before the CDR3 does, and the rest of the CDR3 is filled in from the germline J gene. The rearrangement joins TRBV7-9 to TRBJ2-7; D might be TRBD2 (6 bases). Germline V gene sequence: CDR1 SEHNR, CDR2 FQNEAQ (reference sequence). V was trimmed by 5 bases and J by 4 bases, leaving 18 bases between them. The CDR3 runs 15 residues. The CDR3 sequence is CASSLLSGAGYEQYF. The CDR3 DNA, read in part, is TGTGCCAGCAGCCTACTGTCCGGCGCGGGGTACGAG.

Partial CDR3 DNA: TGCAGTGCTAGGGGCGGGAGCTGGAAGACC. It is translated as CSARGGSWKT. The whole CDR3 protein reads CSARGGSWKTQYF. The chain recombines TRBV20-1 with TRBJ2-5, with TRBD2 matching over 7 bases. The CDR3 end lies 3 residues beyond the end of the read and is filled in from the germline J gene. Germline-derived CDR1 and CDR2 are DFQATT and SNEGSKA (reference sequence). This CDR3 is 13 amino acids long. Losses at the gene ends were 3 bases for V and 6 bases for J; bases not matched to a gene: 7.

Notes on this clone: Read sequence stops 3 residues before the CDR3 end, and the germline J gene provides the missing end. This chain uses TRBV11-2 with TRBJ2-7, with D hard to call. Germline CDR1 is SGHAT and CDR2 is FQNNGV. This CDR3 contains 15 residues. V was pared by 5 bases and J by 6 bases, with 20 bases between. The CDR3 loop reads CASSAPRGSGSEQYF. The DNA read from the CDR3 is TGTGCCAGCAGCGCCCCTCGTGGTTCGGGTAGCGAG.

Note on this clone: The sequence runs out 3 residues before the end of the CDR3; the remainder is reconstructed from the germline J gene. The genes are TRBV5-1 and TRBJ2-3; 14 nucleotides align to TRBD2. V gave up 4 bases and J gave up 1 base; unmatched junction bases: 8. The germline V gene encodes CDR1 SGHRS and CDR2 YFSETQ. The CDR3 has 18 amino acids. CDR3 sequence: CASSQGLAGVPGTDTQYF. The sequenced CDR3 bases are TGCGCCAGCAGCCAGGGACTAGCGGGAGTCCCTGGCACAGATACG.

CDR3 region: CASSFEDRANQPQHF. CDR3 bases read: TGTGCCAGCAGCTTCGAGGACAGGGCGAATCAGCCC. The chain carries TRBV7-2 and TRBJ1-5; TRBD1 matches at 8 bases. The observed sequence ends 3 residues before the CDR3 terminus, with the missing tail filled in from the germline J gene. The CDR3 sequence is 15 residues long. Germline V gives CDR1 SGHTA, CDR2 FQGNSA. The junction had 5 bases not matched to a gene; V was cut back by 3 bases and J by 4 bases. The complete variable domain, with remaining parts taken from reference TRBV7-2 and TRBJ1-5, reads GAGVSQSPSNKVTEKGKDVELRCDPISGHTALYWYRQSLGQGLEFLIYFQGNSAPDKSGLPSDRFSAERTGGSVSTLTIQRTQQEDSAVYLCASSFEDRANQPQHFGDGTRLSIL.

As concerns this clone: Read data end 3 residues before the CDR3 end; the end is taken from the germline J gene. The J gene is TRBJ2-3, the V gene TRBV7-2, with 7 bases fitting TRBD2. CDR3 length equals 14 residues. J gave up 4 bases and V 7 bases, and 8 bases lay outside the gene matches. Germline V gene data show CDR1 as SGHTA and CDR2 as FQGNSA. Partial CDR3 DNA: TGTGCCAGCATGCTAGCGGATTGGGCAGATACG. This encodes CASMLADWADT. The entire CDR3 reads CASMLADWADTQYF.

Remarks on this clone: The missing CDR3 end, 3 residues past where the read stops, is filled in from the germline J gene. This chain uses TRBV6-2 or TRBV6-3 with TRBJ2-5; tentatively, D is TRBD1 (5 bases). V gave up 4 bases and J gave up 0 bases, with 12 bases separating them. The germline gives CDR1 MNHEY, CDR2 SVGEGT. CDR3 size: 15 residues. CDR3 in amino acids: CASSWGRLYQETQYF. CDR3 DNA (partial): TGTGCCAGCAGTTGGGGCAGATTGTACCAAGAGACC.

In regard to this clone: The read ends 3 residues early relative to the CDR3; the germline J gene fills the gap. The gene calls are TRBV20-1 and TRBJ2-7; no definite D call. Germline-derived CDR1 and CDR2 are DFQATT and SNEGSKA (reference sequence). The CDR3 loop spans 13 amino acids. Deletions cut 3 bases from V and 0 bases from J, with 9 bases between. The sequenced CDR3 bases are TGCAGTGCTAGTACGTCCAGCTCCTACGAG. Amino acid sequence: CSASTSSSYE. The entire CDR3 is CSASTSSSYEQYF.

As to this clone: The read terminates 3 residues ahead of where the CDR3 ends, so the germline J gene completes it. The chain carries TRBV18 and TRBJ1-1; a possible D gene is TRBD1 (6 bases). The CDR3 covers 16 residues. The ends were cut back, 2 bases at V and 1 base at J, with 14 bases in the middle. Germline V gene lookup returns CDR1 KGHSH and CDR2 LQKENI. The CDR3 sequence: CASSPGEGGQNTEAFF. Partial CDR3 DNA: TGTGCCAGCTCACCAGGGGAGGGGGGGCAGAACACTGAA.

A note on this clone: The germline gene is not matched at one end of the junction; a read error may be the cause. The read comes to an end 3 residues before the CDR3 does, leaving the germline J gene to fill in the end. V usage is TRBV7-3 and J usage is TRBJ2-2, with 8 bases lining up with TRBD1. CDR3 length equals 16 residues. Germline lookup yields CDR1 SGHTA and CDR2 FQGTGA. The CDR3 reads CASSPHHRGNAGELFF. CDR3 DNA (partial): TGTGCCAGCAGCCCTCACCACAGGGGGAACGCCGGGGAG.

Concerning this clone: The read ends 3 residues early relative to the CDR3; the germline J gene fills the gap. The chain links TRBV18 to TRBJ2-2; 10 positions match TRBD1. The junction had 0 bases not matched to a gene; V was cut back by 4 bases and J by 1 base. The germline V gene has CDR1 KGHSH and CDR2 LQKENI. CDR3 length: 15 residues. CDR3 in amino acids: CASSRDRGNTGELFF. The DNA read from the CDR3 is TGTGCCAGCTCACGGGACAGGGGGAACACCGGGGAG.

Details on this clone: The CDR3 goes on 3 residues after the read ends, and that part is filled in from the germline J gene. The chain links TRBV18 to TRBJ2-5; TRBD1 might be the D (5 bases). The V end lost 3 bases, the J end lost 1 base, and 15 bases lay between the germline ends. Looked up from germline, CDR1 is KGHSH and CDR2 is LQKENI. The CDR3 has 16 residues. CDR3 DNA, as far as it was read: TGTGCCAGCTCACCTGTTGACAGTAGTAGCCAAGAGACC. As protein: CASSPVDSSSQET. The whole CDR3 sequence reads CASSPVDSSSQETQYF.

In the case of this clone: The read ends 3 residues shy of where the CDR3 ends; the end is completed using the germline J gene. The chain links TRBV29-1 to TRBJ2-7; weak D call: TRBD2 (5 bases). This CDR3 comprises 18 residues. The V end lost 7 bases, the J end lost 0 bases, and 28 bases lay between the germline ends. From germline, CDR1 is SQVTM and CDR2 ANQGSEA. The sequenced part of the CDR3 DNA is TGCAGCGCCTTTTCGCCCTTGACTACACAGACAAACTCCTACGAG. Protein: CSAFSPLTTQTNSYE. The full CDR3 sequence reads CSAFSPLTTQTNSYEQYF.

The CDR3 loop reads CASSPQGSLLYEQYF. The sequenced CDR3 bases are TGTGCCAGCAGCCCCCAGGGTAGCCTCCTCTACGAG. The gene calls are TRBV7-2 and TRBJ2-7, with D possibly being TRBD1 (5 bases). Read sequence stops 3 residues before the CDR3 end, and the germline J gene provides the missing end. Germline-derived CDR1 and CDR2 are SGHTA and FQGNSA. V lost 5 bases to trimming and J lost 3 bases, with 17 bases between them. The CDR3 covers 15 residues.

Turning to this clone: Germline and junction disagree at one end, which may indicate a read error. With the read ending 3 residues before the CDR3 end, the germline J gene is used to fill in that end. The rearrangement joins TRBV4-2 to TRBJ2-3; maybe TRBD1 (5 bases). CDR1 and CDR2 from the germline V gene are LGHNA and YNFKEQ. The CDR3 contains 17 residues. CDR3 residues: CASSPLGWGSPTDTQYF. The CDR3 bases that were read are TGCGCCAGCAGCCCCCTCGGCTGGGGCAGCCCCACAGATACG.

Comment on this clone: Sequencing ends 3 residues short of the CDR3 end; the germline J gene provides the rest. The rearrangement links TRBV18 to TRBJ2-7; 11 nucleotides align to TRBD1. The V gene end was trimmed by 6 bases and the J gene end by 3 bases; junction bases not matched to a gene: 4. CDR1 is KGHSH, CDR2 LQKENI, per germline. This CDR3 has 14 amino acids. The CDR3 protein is CASSPGTGGYEQYF. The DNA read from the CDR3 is TGTGCCAGCTCCCCCGGGACAGGGGGCTACGAG.

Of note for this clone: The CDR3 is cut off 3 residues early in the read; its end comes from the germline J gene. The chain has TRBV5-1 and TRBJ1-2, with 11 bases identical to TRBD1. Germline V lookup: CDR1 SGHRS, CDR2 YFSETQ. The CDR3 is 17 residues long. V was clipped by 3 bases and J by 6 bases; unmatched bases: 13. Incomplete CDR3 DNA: TGCGCCAGCAGCTCACGTCCCGGACAGGGGGCTTGGAATGGC. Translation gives CASSSRPGQGAWNG. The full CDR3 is CASSSRPGQGAWNGYTF.

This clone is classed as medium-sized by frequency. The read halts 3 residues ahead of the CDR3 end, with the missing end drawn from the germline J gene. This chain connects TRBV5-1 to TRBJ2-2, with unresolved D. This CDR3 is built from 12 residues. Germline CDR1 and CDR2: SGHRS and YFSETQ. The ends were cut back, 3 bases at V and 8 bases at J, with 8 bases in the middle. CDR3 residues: CASSSYSGELFF. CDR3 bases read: TGCGCCAGCAGCTCATACAGTGGGGAG.

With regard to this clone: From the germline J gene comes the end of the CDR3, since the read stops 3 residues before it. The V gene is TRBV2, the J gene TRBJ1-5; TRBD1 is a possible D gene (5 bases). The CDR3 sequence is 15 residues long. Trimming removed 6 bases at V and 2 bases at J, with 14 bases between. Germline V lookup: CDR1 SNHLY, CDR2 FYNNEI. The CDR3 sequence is CASRAGTGGNQPQHF. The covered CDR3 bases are TGTGCCAGCAGAGCAGGGACTGGCGGCAATCAGCCC.

The covered CDR3 bases are TGTGCCAGCACCGGGGGGTCGGATGAAAAA. Its protein is CASTGGSDEK. The full CDR3 protein is CASTGGSDEKLFF. The chain has TRBV2 and TRBJ1-4; TRBD1 is a possible D gene (5 bases). The missing CDR3 end, 3 residues past where the read stops, is filled in from the germline J gene. The V end lost 7 bases, the J end lost 6 bases, and 12 bases lay between the germline ends. This CDR3 spans 13 amino acids. Germline V gene lookup returns CDR1 SNHLY and CDR2 FYNNEI.

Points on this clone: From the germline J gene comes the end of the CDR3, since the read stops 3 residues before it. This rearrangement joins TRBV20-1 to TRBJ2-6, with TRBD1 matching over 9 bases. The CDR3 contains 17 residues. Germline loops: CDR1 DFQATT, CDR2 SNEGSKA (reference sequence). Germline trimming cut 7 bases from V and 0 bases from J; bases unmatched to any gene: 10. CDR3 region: CSGTGVRDYSGANVLTF. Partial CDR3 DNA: TGCAGTGGGACAGGGGTTCGCGACTACTCTGGGGCCAACGTC.

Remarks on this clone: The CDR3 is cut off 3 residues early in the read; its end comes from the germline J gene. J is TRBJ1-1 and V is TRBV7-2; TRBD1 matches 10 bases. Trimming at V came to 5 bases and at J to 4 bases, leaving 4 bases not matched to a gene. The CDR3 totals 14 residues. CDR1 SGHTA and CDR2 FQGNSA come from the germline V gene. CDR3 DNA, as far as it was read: TGTGCCAGCAGCAAGGACAGGGGGGCCACTGAA. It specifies CASSKDRGATE. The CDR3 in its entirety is CASSKDRGATEAFF.

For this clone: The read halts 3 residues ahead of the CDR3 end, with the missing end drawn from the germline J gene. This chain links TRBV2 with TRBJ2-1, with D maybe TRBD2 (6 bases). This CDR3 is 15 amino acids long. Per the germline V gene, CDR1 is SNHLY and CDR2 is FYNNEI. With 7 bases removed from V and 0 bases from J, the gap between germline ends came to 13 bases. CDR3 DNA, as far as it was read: TGTGCCAGCACTCAGCGGGTCCCCTCCTACAATGAG. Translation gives CASTQRVPSYNE. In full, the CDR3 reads CASTQRVPSYNEQFF.

CDR3: CASSVHGSGGNTGELFF. The sequenced part of the CDR3 DNA is TGCGCCAGCAGTGTACACGGGAGCGGAGGGAACACCGGGGAG. The chain couples TRBV10-1 to TRBJ2-2; maybe TRBD2 (6 bases). Coverage ceases 3 residues before the CDR3 finishes, and the germline J gene fills in the end. There are 17 residues in the CDR3. Deletions cut 4 bases from V and 1 base from J, with 16 bases between. The V gene's germline CDR1 is WNHNN and CDR2 SYGVQD (reference sequence).